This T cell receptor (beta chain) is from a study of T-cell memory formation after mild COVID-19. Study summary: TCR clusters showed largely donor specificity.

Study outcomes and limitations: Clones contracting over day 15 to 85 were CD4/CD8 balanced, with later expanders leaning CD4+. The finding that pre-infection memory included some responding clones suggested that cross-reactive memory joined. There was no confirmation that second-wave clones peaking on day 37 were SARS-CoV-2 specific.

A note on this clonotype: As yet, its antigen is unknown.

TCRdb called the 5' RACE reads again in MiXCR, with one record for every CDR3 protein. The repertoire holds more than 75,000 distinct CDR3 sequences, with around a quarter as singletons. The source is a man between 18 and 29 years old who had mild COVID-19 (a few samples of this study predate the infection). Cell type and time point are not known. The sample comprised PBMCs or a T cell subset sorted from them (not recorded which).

CDR3 region: CASSQEPGDEQYF. The CDR3 region has the DNA TGCGCCAGCAGCCAAGAACCGGGAGACGAGCAGTACTTC. The chain combines TRBV4-1 with TRBJ2-7, with D possibly being TRBD2 (6 bases). V lost 0 bases to trimming and J lost 5 bases, with 8 bases between them. CDR1 is MGHRA, CDR2 YSYEKL, per germline. The CDR3 length is 13 residues.